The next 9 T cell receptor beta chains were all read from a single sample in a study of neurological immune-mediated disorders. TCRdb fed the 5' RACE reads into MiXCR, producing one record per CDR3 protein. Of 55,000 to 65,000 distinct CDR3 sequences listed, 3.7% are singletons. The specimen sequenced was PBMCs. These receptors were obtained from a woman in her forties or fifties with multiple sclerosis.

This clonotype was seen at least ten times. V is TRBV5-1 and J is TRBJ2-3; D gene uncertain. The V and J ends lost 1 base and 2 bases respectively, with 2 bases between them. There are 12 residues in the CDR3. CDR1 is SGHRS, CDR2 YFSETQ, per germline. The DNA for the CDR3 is TGCGCCAGCAGCTTGTTCACAGATACGCAGTATTTT. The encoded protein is CASSLFTDTQYF.

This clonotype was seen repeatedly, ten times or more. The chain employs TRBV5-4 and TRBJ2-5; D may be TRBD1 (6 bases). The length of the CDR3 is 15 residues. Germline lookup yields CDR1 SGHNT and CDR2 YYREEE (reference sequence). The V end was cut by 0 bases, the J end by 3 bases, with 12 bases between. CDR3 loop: CASSLDPRGEETQYF. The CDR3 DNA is TGTGCCAGCAGCTTGGACCCCAGGGGTGAAGAGACCCAGTACTTC. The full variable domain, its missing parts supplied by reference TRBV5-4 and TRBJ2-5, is ETGVTQSPTHLIKTRGQQVTLRCSSQSGHNTVSWYQQALGQGPQFIFQYYREEENGRGNFPPRFSGLQFPNYSSELNVNALELDDSALYLCASSLDPRGEETQYFGPGTRLLVL.

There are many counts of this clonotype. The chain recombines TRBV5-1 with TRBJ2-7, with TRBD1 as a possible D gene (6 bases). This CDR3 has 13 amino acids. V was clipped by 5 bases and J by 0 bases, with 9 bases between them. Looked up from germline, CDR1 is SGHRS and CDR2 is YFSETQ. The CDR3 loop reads CASSQGSSYEQYF. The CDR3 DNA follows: TGCGCCAGCAGTCAGGGGAGCTCCTACGAGCAGTACTTC.

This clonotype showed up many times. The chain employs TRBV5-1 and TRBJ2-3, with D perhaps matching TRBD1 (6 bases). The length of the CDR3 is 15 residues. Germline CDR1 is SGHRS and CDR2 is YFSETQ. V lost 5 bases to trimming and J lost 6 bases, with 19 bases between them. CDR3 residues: CASSQGTSVLDTQYF. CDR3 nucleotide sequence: TGCGCCAGCAGTCAGGGGACATCGGTATTGGATACGCAGTATTTT.

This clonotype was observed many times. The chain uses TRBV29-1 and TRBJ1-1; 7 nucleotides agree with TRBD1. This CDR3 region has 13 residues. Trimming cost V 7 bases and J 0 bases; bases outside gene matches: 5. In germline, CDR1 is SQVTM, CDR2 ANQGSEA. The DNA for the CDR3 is TGCAGCGCACCGACAGGGCTGAACACTGAAGCTTTCTTT. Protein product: CSAPTGLNTEAFF.

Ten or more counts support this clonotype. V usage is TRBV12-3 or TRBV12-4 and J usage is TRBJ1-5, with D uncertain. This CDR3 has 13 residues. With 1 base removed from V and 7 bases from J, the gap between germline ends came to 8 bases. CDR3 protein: CASSLELGQPQHF. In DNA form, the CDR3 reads TGTGCCAGCAGTTTAGAACTGGGGCAGCCCCAGCATTTT.

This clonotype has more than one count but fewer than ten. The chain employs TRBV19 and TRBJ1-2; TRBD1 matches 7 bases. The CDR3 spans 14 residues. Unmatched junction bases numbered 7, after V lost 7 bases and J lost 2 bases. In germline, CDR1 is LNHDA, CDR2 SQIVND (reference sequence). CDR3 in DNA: TGTGCCAGTAAAATCGGACAGGCCAACTATGGCTACACCTTC. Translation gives CASKIGQANYGYTF.

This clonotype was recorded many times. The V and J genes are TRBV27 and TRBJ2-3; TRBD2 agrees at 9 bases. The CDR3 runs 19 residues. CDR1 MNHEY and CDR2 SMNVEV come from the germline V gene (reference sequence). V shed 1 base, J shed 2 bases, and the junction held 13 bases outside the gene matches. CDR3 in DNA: TGTGCCAGCAGTTTATTGCCCGTACTAGCGGGCTTACTCACAGATACGCAGTATTTT. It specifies CASSLLPVLAGLLTDTQYF.

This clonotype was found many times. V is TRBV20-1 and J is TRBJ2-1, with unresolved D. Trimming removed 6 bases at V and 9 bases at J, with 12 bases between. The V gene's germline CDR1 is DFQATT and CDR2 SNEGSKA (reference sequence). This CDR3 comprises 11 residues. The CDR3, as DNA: TGCAGTGCCTCTGGCCTCAGTGAGCAGTTCTTC. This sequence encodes CSASGLSEQFF.